What follows are 29 T cell receptor beta chains derived from one specimen sequenced in a study of T-cell memory formation after mild COVID-19. TCRdb re-called the 5' RACE reads through MiXCR, storing one row per CDR3 protein. The sample records around 220,000 distinct CDR3 sequences, less than 20% being singletons. The sample taken for sequencing was PBMCs or a T cell subset sorted from them (not recorded which). These receptors were taken from a man aged 18 to 35 who had mild COVID-19 (a few samples of this study predate the infection). Cell type and time point are not known.

This clonotype was seen ten or more times. The chain couples TRBV18 to TRBJ1-1; D perhaps matches TRBD1 (6 bases). Germline V lookup: CDR1 KGHSH, CDR2 LQKENI. The CDR3 has 16 residues. V lost 1 base to trimming and J lost 2 bases, with 14 bases between them. Here the CDR3 DNA reads TGTGCCAGCTCACCACAAACAGGGCTGGGTAACACTGAAGCTTTCTTT. This sequence encodes CASSPQTGLGNTEAFF. The full variable domain, completed using reference TRBV18 and TRBJ1-1, is NAGVMQNPRHLVRRRGQEARLRCSPMKGHSHVYWYRQLPEEGLKFMVYLQKENIIDESGMPKERFSAEFPKEGPSILRIQQVVRGDSAAYFCASSPQTGLGNTEAFFGQGTRLTVV.

This clonotype appeared a few times. The chain is built from TRBV20-1 and TRBJ1-2, with unresolved D. This CDR3 has 12 residues. V was pared by 3 bases and J by 5 bases, with 10 bases between. Germline V lookup: CDR1 DFQATT, CDR2 SNEGSKA (reference sequence). The CDR3 region is CSARGLQYGYTF. The CDR3 DNA follows: TGCAGTGCTAGGGGGTTGCAATATGGCTACACCTTC.

The chain uses TRBV7-6 and TRBJ2-1; D tentatively fits TRBD1 or TRBD2 (5 bases each). This CDR3 spans 14 amino acids. Between the trimmed V and J ends, which lost 5 bases and 7 bases, there was a span of 15 bases. CDR1 and CDR2 (germline): SGHVS, FNYEAQ. This CDR3 is CASSGVGVENEQFF. CDR3 coding DNA: TGTGCCAGCAGCGGCGTGGGGGTTGAGAATGAGCAGTTCTTC.

CDR3 sequence: CASSYGGETGELFF. CDR3 bases: TGTGCCAGCAGTTACGGAGGGGAAACCGGGGAGCTGTTTTTT. The chain combines TRBV7-3 with TRBJ2-2; D is perhaps TRBD2 (6 bases). Between the trimmed V and J ends, which lost 6 bases and 5 bases, there was a span of 13 bases. The V gene's germline CDR1 is SGHTA and CDR2 FQGTGA. The CDR3 totals 14 residues.

CDR3 in DNA: TGTGCCAGCAGTGGTAGCGGGGGGGCCACAGATACGCAGTATTTT. This translates into CASSGSGGATDTQYF. V usage is TRBV28 and J usage is TRBJ2-3; 11 bases are shared with TRBD2. Unmatched junction bases numbered 3, after V lost 5 bases and J lost 2 bases. The germline CDR1 and CDR2 sequences are MDHEN and SYDVKM. This CDR3 contains 15 residues.

This clonotype was counted a few times. The rearrangement uses TRBV24-1 and TRBJ2-7; TRBD1 is a possible D gene (5 bases). V was pared by 12 bases and J by 3 bases, with 14 bases between. Germline values: CDR1 KGHDR, CDR2 SFDVKD. The CDR3 sequence is 12 residues long. CDR3 residues: CAAPAGNYEQYV. CDR3 in DNA: TGTGCCGCCCCAGCAGGGAACTACGAGCAGTACGTC.

This clonotype has at least ten counts. This sequence joins TRBV5-1 and TRBJ2-1, with a tentative D call TRBD2 (6 bases). CDR1 and CDR2 (germline): SGHRS, YFSETQ. V was trimmed by 0 bases and J by 7 bases, leaving 11 bases between them. The CDR3 runs 14 residues. This CDR3 is CASSLVFGGNEQFF. The CDR3 DNA follows: TGCGCCAGCAGCTTGGTGTTTGGGGGGAATGAGCAGTTCTTC.

This clonotype was counted a few times. The chain is built from TRBV28 and TRBJ2-1; 7 bases match TRBD2. This CDR3 comprises 13 residues. V shed 5 bases, J shed 11 bases, and the junction held 9 bases outside the gene matches. Germline lookup yields CDR1 MDHEN and CDR2 SYDVKM. This CDR3 reads CASSLAWEGQQFF. The CDR3 DNA reads as TGTGCCAGCAGTCTGGCATGGGAGGGTCAGCAGTTCTTC.

The rearrangement links TRBV10-3 to TRBJ1-5; 7 nucleotides match TRBD1. Germline trimming cut 8 bases from V and 9 bases from J; bases unmatched to any gene: 7. Per germline, CDR1 ENHRY and CDR2 SYGVKD. The CDR3 length is 12 residues. CDR3 DNA sequence: TGTGCCATCGGAACAGGGGATGGGCCCCAGCATTTT. This sequence encodes CAIGTGDGPQHF.

V is TRBV3-1 and J is TRBJ2-3; 10 nucleotides align to TRBD2. The CDR3 covers 17 residues. Germline CDR1 LGHDT, CDR2 YNNKEL (reference sequence). V shed 5 bases, J shed 1 base, and the junction held 9 bases outside the gene matches. The CDR3 loop is CASSSSGGLHGTDTQYF. The CDR3 DNA reads as TGTGCCAGCAGCTCTAGCGGGGGCCTTCACGGCACAGATACGCAGTATTTT.

The sample holds many counts of this clonotype. This rearrangement joins TRBV18 to TRBJ1-1, with D uncertain. CDR1 and CDR2 from the germline V gene are KGHSH and LQKENI. The CDR3 runs to 12 residues. The V end was cut by 3 bases, the J end by 6 bases, with 8 bases between. The CDR3 DNA is TGTGCCAGCTCACCCATCGTCCCTGAAGCTTTCTTT. Translating gives CASSPIVPEAFF.

CDR3 sequence reads: CASSGRGGPTDTQYF. The DNA of the CDR3 is TGTGCCAGCAGTGGCCGCGGGGGGCCCACAGATACGCAGTATTTT. This chain joins TRBV2 and TRBJ2-3; 8 nucleotides align to TRBD2. Germline CDR1 is SNHLY and CDR2 is FYNNEI. The V gene end was trimmed by 4 bases and the J gene end by 2 bases; junction bases not matched to a gene: 5. The CDR3 covers 15 residues.

This clonotype was detected only a few times. CDR3 sequence reads: CASSLGPAPETQYF. DNA of the CDR3: TGCGCCAGCAGCTTGGGTCCGGCACCAGAGACCCAGTACTTC. The J gene is TRBJ2-5, the V gene TRBV5-1, with no clear D. CDR3 size: 14 residues. CDR1 is SGHRS and CDR2 is YFSETQ in the germline V gene. Trimming pared 0 bases from V and 4 bases from J, leaving 10 bases between.

V is TRBV5-1 and J is TRBJ2-5, with D tentatively TRBD2 (6 bases). Trimming pared 4 bases from V and 6 bases from J, leaving 22 bases between. Germline lookup yields CDR1 SGHRS and CDR2 YFSETQ. This CDR3 has 16 residues. CDR3 region: CASSPGTSTAVKTQYF. The CDR3 nucleotides are TGCGCCAGCAGCCCAGGGACTTCGACCGCGGTGAAGACCCAGTACTTC.

This chain connects TRBV6-2 or TRBV6-3 to TRBJ2-2, with 9 bases identical to TRBD2. Germline lookup yields CDR1 MNHEY and CDR2 SVGEGT. There are 17 residues in the CDR3. The J segment lost 0 bases and the V segment lost 2 bases, leaving 4 bases of the junction unmatched. The CDR3 DNA sequence: TGTGCCAGCAGTTACCTTGCGGGGGGGCCGAACACCGGGGAGCTGTTTTTT. The encoded protein is CASSYLAGGPNTGELFF.

This clonotype has more than one count but fewer than ten. The chain is built from TRBV25-1 and TRBJ2-3, with 7 bases matching TRBD1. Germline V gene sequence: CDR1 MGHDK, CDR2 SYGVNS. V gave up 10 bases and J gave up 3 bases; unmatched junction bases: 10. This CDR3 is 14 amino acids long. CDR3 protein: CAISATTGTDTQYF. The CDR3 nucleotides read TGTGCCATCTCAGCCACGACAGGGACAGATACGCAGTATTTT.

This clonotype was seen more than once but under ten times. The genes are TRBV28 and TRBJ2-7, with D possibly TRBD2 on 6 matching bases. Trimming cost V 4 bases and J 12 bases, with 16 bases left between them. The CDR3 loop spans 12 amino acids. Germline assignment: CDR1 MDHEN and CDR2 SYDVKM. In DNA, the CDR3 is TGTGCCAGCAGTTCGCCTCTACTAGCTCTGTACGTC. It is translated as CASSSPLLALYV.

This clonotype was seen more than once but under ten times. The V gene is TRBV2, the J gene TRBJ1-2; tentative D call: TRBD1 (5 bases). CDR1 and CDR2 from the germline V gene are SNHLY and FYNNEI. The CDR3 has 15 amino acids. Trimming shortened V by 0 bases and J by 8 bases, and 16 bases separated the two germline ends. In DNA form, the CDR3 reads TGTGCCAGCAGTGAAGCGCTCCGGGACGCTCGGGGCTACACCTTC. Amino acid sequence: CASSEALRDARGYTF.

The chain links TRBV4-3 to TRBJ1-5; 8 bases align to TRBD1. This CDR3 contains 17 residues. V dropped 0 bases and J dropped 5; count of bases not matched to a gene: 9. The germline CDR1 and CDR2 sequences are LGHNA and YSLEER. CDR3 DNA: TGCGCCAGCAGCCAAGAGGCCCAGGGGGCGGGTCATCAGCCCCAGCATTTT. This gives the protein CASSQEAQGAGHQPQHF.

This clonotype was seen only a few times. CDR3 protein: CASSLWEDSYEQYF. The CDR3 region has the DNA TGTGCCAGCAGCTTATGGGAGGATTCCTACGAGCAGTACTTC. The rearrangement uses TRBV7-9 and TRBJ2-7; D is possibly TRBD2 (6 bases). CDR1 is SEHNR, CDR2 FQNEAQ, per germline (reference sequence). With 2 bases removed from V and 1 base from J, the gap between germline ends came to 9 bases. The CDR3 spans 14 residues.

This clonotype was observed a handful of times. The V and J genes are TRBV5-1 and TRBJ1-2; TRBD1 aligns across 7 bases. Losses at the gene ends were 4 bases for V and 4 bases for J; bases not matched to a gene: 7. The CDR3 is 14 residues long. Germline V gene data show CDR1 as SGHRS and CDR2 as YFSETQ. CDR3 sequence reads: CASSPRGQFYGYTF. CDR3 bases: TGCGCCAGCAGCCCGCGGGGACAGTTCTATGGCTACACCTTC.

This clonotype was counted a few times. The V call is TRBV9, the J call TRBJ1-4; 12 bases fit TRBD1. Germline V gives CDR1 SGDLS, CDR2 YYNGEE. CDR3 length: 18 amino acids. J gave up 5 bases and V 7 bases, and 15 bases lay outside the gene matches. CDR3 loop: CASSRSGTGGIGNEKLFF. As DNA, the CDR3 is TGTGCCAGCTCACGATCCGGGACAGGGGGCATTGGGAATGAAAAACTGTTTTTT.

This chain connects TRBV19 to TRBJ1-1; no clear D. Trimming pared 7 bases from V and 3 bases from J, leaving 6 bases between. The length of the CDR3 is 11 residues. Germline assignment: CDR1 LNHDA and CDR2 SQIVND (reference sequence). The DNA of the CDR3 is TGTGCCAGTAACGGGTACACTGAAGCTTTCTTT. Protein product: CASNGYTEAFF.

This clonotype was observed a few times. This chain connects TRBV9 to TRBJ1-1; TRBD1 aligns across 8 bases. J gave up 5 bases and V 4 bases, and 10 bases lay outside the gene matches. CDR3 length equals 15 residues. Germline CDR1 SGDLS, CDR2 YYNGEE. CDR3: CASSPIVTGGTEAFF. The CDR3 DNA reads as TGTGCCAGCAGCCCCATAGTAACAGGGGGGACTGAAGCTTTCTTT.

Many counts were recorded for this clonotype. This chain connects TRBV7-2 to TRBJ2-4; 7 bases are shared with TRBD2. Trimming removed 5 bases from V and 5 bases from J; junction bases left unmatched: 3. This CDR3 has 13 residues. Germline V gives CDR1 SGHTA, CDR2 FQGNSA. The DNA for the CDR3 is TGTGCCAGCAGCGCAAGCGGGGAAAACATTCAGTACTTC. Protein product: CASSASGENIQYF.

The V and J genes are TRBV7-9 and TRBJ1-2, with a weak D call TRBD1 (5 bases). This CDR3 has 14 amino acids. CDR1 is SEHNR, CDR2 FQNEAQ, per germline (reference sequence). Trimming took 3 bases from V and 0 from J, leaving 8 bases between them. The CDR3 is CASSFGRANYGYTF. CDR3 nucleotide sequence: TGTGCCAGCAGCTTTGGCAGGGCTAACTATGGCTACACCTTC.

The chain combines TRBV20-1 with TRBJ2-5; no firm D call. The ends were cut back, 2 bases at V and 5 bases at J, with 12 bases in the middle. The germline CDR1 and CDR2 sequences are DFQATT and SNEGSKA (reference sequence). This CDR3 is 13 amino acids long. The CDR3 bases are TGCAGTGCTAGACCCGGGTTGAGGGAGACCCAGTACTTC. Protein product: CSARPGLRETQYF.

The chain is built from TRBV3-1 and TRBJ2-5; possible D gene TRBD2, 6 bases. This CDR3 is 14 amino acids long. Trimming removed 2 bases from V and 1 base from J, with 8 bases in between. Germline loops: CDR1 LGHDT, CDR2 YNNKEL (reference sequence). The CDR3 protein is CASSQRTTQETQYF. CDR3 DNA: TGTGCCAGCAGCCAACGGACTACCCAAGAGACCCAGTACTTC.

A few counts support this clonotype. The gene calls are TRBV4-1 and TRBJ1-5; the D is unclear. Germline CDR1 and CDR2: MGHRA and YSYEKL. V was shortened by 4 bases and J by 7 bases, with 20 bases between the two germline ends. CDR3 length: 16 amino acids. The CDR3 bases are TGCGCCAGCAGCCCCTCGGGAGCGGGGTTAACCCAGCCCCAGCATTTT. Protein sequence: CASSPSGAGLTQPQHF.